The 2 T cell receptor beta chains below come from one sample, sequenced in a study of blood T cell repertoires in COVID-19. Measured with immunoSEQ multiplex PCR; TCRdb has only the in-frame clones, and not every one. The profile shows about 150,000 clones, roughly 83% of them singletons. The sequencing input was PBMCs or T cells enriched from blood (not recorded which). These receptor sequences come from a man aged 65-85 years who had been exposed to COVID-19.

The table lists this clone with a count of one. V and J are TRBV10-3 and TRBJ2-3; D uncertain. Trimming pared 2 bases from V and 2 bases from J, leaving 5 bases between. Per germline, CDR1 ENHRY and CDR2 SYGVKD. The CDR3 covers 13 residues. The DNA for the CDR3 is TGTGCCATCAGTGAGACACCCACAGATACGCAGTATTTT. Protein: CAISETPTDTQYF.

This chain joins TRBV6-5 and TRBJ1-1; 7 bases line up with TRBD1. The CDR3 runs 13 residues. Germline CDR1 is MNHEY and CDR2 is SVGAGI. The V gene end was trimmed by 4 bases and the J gene end by 3 bases; junction bases not matched to a gene: 2. The CDR3 here is CASSFTGDTEAFF. The CDR3 nucleotides are TGTGCCAGCAGTTTCACAGGGGACACTGAAGCTTTCTTT.